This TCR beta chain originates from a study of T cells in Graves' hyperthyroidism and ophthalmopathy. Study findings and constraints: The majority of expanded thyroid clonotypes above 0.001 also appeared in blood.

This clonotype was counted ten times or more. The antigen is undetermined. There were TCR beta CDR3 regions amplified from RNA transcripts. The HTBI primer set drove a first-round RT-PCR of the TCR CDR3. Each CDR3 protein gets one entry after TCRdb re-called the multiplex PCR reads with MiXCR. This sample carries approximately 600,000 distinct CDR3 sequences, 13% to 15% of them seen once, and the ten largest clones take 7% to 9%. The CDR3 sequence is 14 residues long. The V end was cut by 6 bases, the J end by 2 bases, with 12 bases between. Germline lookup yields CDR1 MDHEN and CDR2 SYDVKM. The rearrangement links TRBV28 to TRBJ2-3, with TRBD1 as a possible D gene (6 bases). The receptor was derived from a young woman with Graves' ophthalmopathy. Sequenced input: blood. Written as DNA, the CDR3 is TGTGCCAGCAGGCCCGACAGGCTCACAGATACGCAGTATTTT. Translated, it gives CASRPDRLTDTQYF.